The 23 T cell receptor beta chains reported below all come from one sample, sequenced in a study of blood T cell repertoires in COVID-19. TCRdb keeps only in-frame clones here, not all; method: immunoSEQ multiplex PCR. The top ten hold about 13% of the sample, which has tens of thousands of clones, 80% to 90% seen once. The sequenced sample was peripheral blood. The origin of the receptors is a human donor in a cohort sampled during active COVID-19.

The chain links TRBV18 to TRBJ2-2, with 9 bases matching TRBD1. After removal of 5 bases from V and 4 bases from J, the junction contained 11 bases not matched to a gene. The germline V gene has CDR1 KGHSH and CDR2 LQKENI. The CDR3 loop spans 17 amino acids. CDR3 bases: TGTGCCAGCTCAGCAACGGACAGGGGTCGGGGCACCGGGGAGCTGTTTTTT. It is translated as CASSATDRGRGTGELFF.

V gene TRBV10-3 combines with J gene TRBJ2-1; 14 bases are a match to TRBD2. With 4 bases clipped from V and 5 bases from J, the junction kept 7 bases outside the gene matches. CDR1 and CDR2 from the germline V gene are ENHRY and SYGVKD. This CDR3 is built from 17 residues. The CDR3 sequence: CAISARGTSGGDNEQFF. CDR3 coding DNA: TGTGCCATCAGTGCTAGGGGGACTAGCGGGGGTGACAATGAGCAGTTCTTC.

The V gene is TRBV7-9, the J gene TRBJ1-1; 11 bases line up with TRBD1. Per germline, CDR1 SEHNR and CDR2 FQNEAQ (reference sequence). The CDR3 contains 17 residues. V lost 5 bases, J lost 1 base, and 9 bases stayed unmatched. In DNA, the CDR3 is TGTGCCAGCAGCATCCGGACAGGGGGCGTGTGGAACACTGAAGCTTTCTTT. Protein: CASSIRTGGVWNTEAFF.

The rearrangement joins TRBV7-3 to TRBJ2-3; 9 nucleotides match TRBD2. J lost 3 bases, V lost 3 bases, and 4 bases had no gene match. The V gene's germline CDR1 is SGHTA and CDR2 FQGTGA. The CDR3 is 15 residues long. CDR3 bases: TGTGCCAGCAGCTTGCGGGGGGGCGAGACAGATACGCAGTATTTT. It yields the protein CASSLRGGETDTQYF.

This CDR3 reads CASRPGGGGYTF. DNA of the CDR3: TGTGCCAGTCGCCCAGGGGGAGGAGGCTACACCTTC. The chain recombines TRBV19 with TRBJ1-2; 7 positions agree with TRBD1. The V segment lost 8 bases and the J segment 8 bases; nucleotides outside the gene matches: 8. CDR1 is LNHDA, CDR2 SQIVND, per germline (reference sequence). The CDR3 totals 12 residues.

V is TRBV5-5 and J is TRBJ1-1; 8 positions agree with TRBD1. Germline CDR1 reads SGHKS; CDR2 reads YYEKEE (reference sequence). Trimming took 5 bases from V and 0 from J; bases not matched to a gene: 6. This CDR3 contains 15 residues. Here the CDR3 DNA reads TGTGCCAGCAGATCGACAGGGGTCATGAACACTGAAGCTTTCTTT. It encodes CASRSTGVMNTEAFF.

This sequence joins TRBV10-3 and TRBJ1-2, with 10 bases that match TRBD1. The junction had 4 bases not matched to a gene; V was cut back by 6 bases and J by 3 bases. The CDR3 runs to 14 residues. Looked up from germline, CDR1 is ENHRY and CDR2 is SYGVKD. DNA of the CDR3: TGTGCCATCAGGGGACAGGGGAGAGACTATGGCTACACCTTC. Residues: CAIRGQGRDYGYTF.

The gene calls are TRBV18 and TRBJ1-6, with 10 positions matching TRBD1. This CDR3 has 16 residues. Germline V gene lookup returns CDR1 KGHSH and CDR2 LQKENI. Trimming took 3 bases from V and 10 from J; bases not matched to a gene: 9. CDR3 in DNA: TGTGCCAGCTCACCTAAGACAGGGGGCGCCGAATCACCCCTCCACTTT. This gives the protein CASSPKTGGAESPLHF.

The chain recombines TRBV11-3 with TRBJ2-2, with 9 nucleotides matching TRBD1. The CDR3 sequence is 15 residues long. Germline assignment: CDR1 SGHNT and CDR2 YENEEA. V trimming: 3 bases; J trimming: 6 bases; junction bases outside the gene matches: 5. CDR3 sequence: CASSFDYRGPGELFF. CDR3 in DNA: TGTGCCAGCAGCTTCGACTACAGGGGGCCCGGGGAGCTGTTTTTT.

This rearrangement joins TRBV24-1 to TRBJ1-2; TRBD1 matches 7 bases. The CDR3 is 16 residues long. Germline V CDR1 and CDR2: KGHDR, SFDVKD. V lost 3 bases, J lost 2 bases, and 8 bases stayed unmatched. CDR3 DNA sequence: TGTGCCACCAGTGATACCTCCCAGACAGGGAACTATGGCTACACCTTC. Its translation is CATSDTSQTGNYGYTF.

This clone was seen a single time. This chain's CDR3 is CASSPGTDTDTQYF. The DNA for the CDR3 is TGTGCCAGCAGCCCAGGGACTGACACAGATACGCAGTATTTT. V usage is TRBV11-3 and J usage is TRBJ2-3, with D possibly being TRBD2 (6 bases). Germline assignment: CDR1 SGHNT and CDR2 YENEEA. Trimming took off 5 bases at V and 2 bases at J, with 11 bases between the two ends. This CDR3 region has 14 residues. The variable domain in full, completed from reference TRBV11-3 and TRBJ2-3, reads EAGVVQSPRYKIIEKKQPVAFWCNPISGHNTLYWYLQNLGQGPELLIRYENEEAVDDSQLPKDRFSAERLKGVDSTLKIQPAELGDSAVYLCASSPGTDTDTQYFGPGTRLTVL.

The rearrangement links TRBV11-2 to TRBJ2-1; 8 bases line up with TRBD1. Trimming cost V 1 base and J 7 bases; bases outside gene matches: 12. CDR1 and CDR2 from the germline V gene are SGHAT and FQNNGV. This CDR3 region has 17 residues. The CDR3 spells CASSLGLRQGARNEQFF. Here the CDR3 DNA reads TGTGCCAGCAGCTTAGGACTCCGGCAGGGGGCTAGGAATGAGCAGTTCTTC.

The chain has TRBV6-5 and TRBJ2-7; the match to TRBD1 covers 10 bases. This CDR3 is 15 amino acids long. The germline V gene encodes CDR1 MNHEY and CDR2 SVGAGI. Germline trimming cut 0 bases from V and 6 bases from J; bases unmatched to any gene: 5. CDR3 DNA: TGTGCCAGCAGTTACTCGGACAGGGGGTCGGCCGAGCAGTACTTC. Protein: CASSYSDRGSAEQYF.

The chain carries TRBV15 and TRBJ2-7; tentatively, D is TRBD2 (5 bases). This CDR3 spans 13 amino acids. Per the germline V gene, CDR1 is LNHNV and CDR2 is YYDKDF (reference sequence). Trimming pared 9 bases from V and 4 bases from J, leaving 16 bases between. The CDR3 DNA reads as TGTGCCACGGCCAAACAGTCGGGGTACGAGCAGTACTTC. Its translation: CATAKQSGYEQYF.

The chain employs TRBV5-1 and TRBJ2-2; 9 nucleotides match TRBD2. This CDR3 has 18 residues. The V segment lost 0 bases and the J segment 2 bases; nucleotides outside the gene matches: 8. Germline loops: CDR1 SGHRS, CDR2 YFSETQ. The CDR3 bases are TGCGCCAGCAGCTTGGCCCGGAGCGGGGGGTTTAACACCGGGGAGCTGTTTTTT. Translation gives CASSLARSGGFNTGELFF.

The rearrangement joins TRBV27 to TRBJ2-7; the D is unclear. CDR1 and CDR2 from the germline V gene are MNHEY and SMNVEV (reference sequence). This CDR3 has 14 amino acids. Trimming left V 1 base short and J 2 bases short, with 9 bases between. The CDR3 sequence is CASSLYGGPYEQYF. DNA for the CDR3: TGTGCCAGCAGTTTATACGGCGGCCCCTACGAGCAGTACTTC.

The V gene is TRBV7-9, the J gene TRBJ2-7; TRBD2 aligns across 8 bases. Germline V gene data show CDR1 as SEHNR and CDR2 as FQNEAQ (reference sequence). The CDR3 sequence is 17 residues long. The ends lost 2 bases at V and 3 bases at J; junction bases unmatched: 12. The CDR3 DNA reads as TGTGCCAGCAGCTTATTCGGCGGGGGGCACAAAAGCTACGAGCAGTACTTC. Encoded protein: CASSLFGGGHKSYEQYF.

The chain carries TRBV7-3 and TRBJ2-7, with a possible D match to TRBD2 (6 bases). Germline values: CDR1 SGHTA, CDR2 FQGTGA. CDR3 length: 13 amino acids. Trimming left V 5 bases short and J 6 bases short, with 14 bases between. DNA of the CDR3: TGTGCCAGCAGCAGGGGAGGAGGAACCGAGCAGTACTTC. Translated: CASSRGGGTEQYF.

This chain joins TRBV19 and TRBJ1-1; 12 nucleotides agree with TRBD1. The V gene end was trimmed by 6 bases and the J gene end by 5 bases; junction bases not matched to a gene: 10. The CDR3 sequence is 16 residues long. CDR1 LNHDA and CDR2 SQIVND come from the germline V gene (reference sequence). The CDR3 loop is CASRGGQGASQTEAFF. The CDR3 DNA reads as TGTGCCAGTAGGGGGGGACAGGGGGCGAGTCAGACTGAAGCTTTCTTT.

A single count supports this clone. The CDR3 nucleotides are TGCGCCAGCAGATCTGGGACAGCGAACACTGAAGCTTTCTTT. Its translation is CASRSGTANTEAFF. The rearrangement uses TRBV5-1 and TRBJ1-1; 7 bases are a match to TRBD1. Germline assignment: CDR1 SGHRS and CDR2 YFSETQ. Unmatched junction bases numbered 5, after V lost 5 bases and J lost 1 base. The CDR3 has 14 amino acids.

The V gene is TRBV7-9, the J gene TRBJ1-1; D remains ambiguous. Germline CDR1 reads SEHNR; CDR2 reads FQNEAQ (reference sequence). V lost 2 bases to trimming and J lost 2 bases, with 9 bases between them. The CDR3 length is 14 residues. In DNA form, the CDR3 reads TGTGCCAGCAGCTTATCATGGGCCAACACTGAAGCTTTCTTT. Translation gives CASSLSWANTEAFF.

V usage is TRBV5-1 and J usage is TRBJ1-2; 8 bases map to TRBD1. The CDR3 totals 13 residues. The V gene's germline CDR1 is SGHRS and CDR2 YFSETQ. J was trimmed by 5 bases and V by 4 bases; bases with no gene match: 4. CDR3 sequence (DNA): TGCGCCAGCAGCGCGACAGGGGATTATGGCTACACCTTC. Amino acid sequence: CASSATGDYGYTF.

The V call is TRBV5-5, the J call TRBJ1-5; D is unclear. Trimming removed 3 bases from V and 0 bases from J, with 10 bases in between. The CDR3 has 15 amino acids. Looked up from germline, CDR1 is SGHKS and CDR2 is YYEKEE (reference sequence). CDR3 region: CASSSGIYSNQPQHF. DNA for the CDR3: TGTGCCAGCAGCTCCGGGATCTATAGCAATCAGCCCCAGCATTTT.